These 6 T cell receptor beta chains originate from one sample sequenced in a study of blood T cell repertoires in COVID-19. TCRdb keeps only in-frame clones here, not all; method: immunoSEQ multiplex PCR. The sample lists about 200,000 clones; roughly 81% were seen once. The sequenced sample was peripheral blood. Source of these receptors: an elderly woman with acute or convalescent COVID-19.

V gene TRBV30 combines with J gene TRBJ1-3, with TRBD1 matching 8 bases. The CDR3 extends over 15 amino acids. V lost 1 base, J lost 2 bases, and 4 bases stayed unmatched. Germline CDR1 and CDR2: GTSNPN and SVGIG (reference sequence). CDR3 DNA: TGTGCCTGGAGTGCGTGGACAGGGACTGGAAACACCATATATTTT. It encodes CAWSAWTGTGNTIYF.

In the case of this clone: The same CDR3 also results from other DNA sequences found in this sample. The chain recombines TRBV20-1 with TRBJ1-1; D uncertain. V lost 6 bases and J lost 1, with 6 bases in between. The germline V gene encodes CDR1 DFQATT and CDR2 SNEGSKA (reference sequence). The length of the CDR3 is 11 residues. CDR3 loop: CSANRNTEAFF. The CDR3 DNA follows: TGCAGTGCCAACAGGAACACTGAAGCTTTCTTT.

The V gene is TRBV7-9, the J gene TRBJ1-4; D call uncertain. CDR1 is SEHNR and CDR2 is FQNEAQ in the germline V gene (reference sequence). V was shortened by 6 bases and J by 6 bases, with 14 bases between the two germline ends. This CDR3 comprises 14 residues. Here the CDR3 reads CASSSTSADEKLFF. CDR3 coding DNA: TGTGCCAGCAGTTCAACATCTGCCGATGAAAAACTGTTTTTT.

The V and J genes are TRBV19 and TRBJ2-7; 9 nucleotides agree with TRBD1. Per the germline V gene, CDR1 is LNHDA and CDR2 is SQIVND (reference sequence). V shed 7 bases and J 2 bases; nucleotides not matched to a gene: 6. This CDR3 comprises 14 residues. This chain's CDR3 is CASTRTGAAYEQYF. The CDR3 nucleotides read TGTGCCAGTACCCGGACAGGGGCGGCCTACGAGCAGTACTTC.

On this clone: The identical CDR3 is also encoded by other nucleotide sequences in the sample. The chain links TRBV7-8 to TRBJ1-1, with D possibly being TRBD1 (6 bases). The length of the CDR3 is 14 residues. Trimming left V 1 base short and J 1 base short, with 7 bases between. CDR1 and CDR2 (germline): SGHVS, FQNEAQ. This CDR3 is CASSLVGGNTEAFF. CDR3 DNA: TGTGCCAGCAGCTTAGTAGGGGGGAACACTGAAGCTTTCTTT.

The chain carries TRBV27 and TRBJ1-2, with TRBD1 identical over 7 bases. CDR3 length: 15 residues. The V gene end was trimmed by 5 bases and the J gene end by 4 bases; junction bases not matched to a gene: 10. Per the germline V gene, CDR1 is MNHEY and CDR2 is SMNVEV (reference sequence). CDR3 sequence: CASSIFPTGAYGYTF. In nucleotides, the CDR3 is TGTGCCAGCAGTATCTTCCCTACAGGGGCCTATGGCTACACCTTC.